This entry concerns a single T cell receptor (beta chain). The data were taken from a study of shared clonotypes between healthy human individuals. Study-wide context: Donors, aged 18 to 49, were a couple of women and three men.

Participating donors were healthy, HIV-negative adults free of recent acute infections or vaccinations. Amplification in unsorted PBMC replicate PCRs started from approximately 300 ng DNA, which equals about 33,000 T cell genomes. Here immunoSEQ multiplex PCR was the method, and the copy in TCRdb shows in-frame clones only, minus some. The top ten hold around 12% of the sample, which has about 490,000 clones, about 80% seen once. Germline CDR1 reads LNHDA; CDR2 reads SQIVND (reference sequence). The CDR3 runs to 15 residues. Trimming took 5 bases from V and 3 from J; bases not matched to a gene: 8. Input material: PBMCs. The TCR originated in a middle-aged woman in good health. Some clones in this sample may be carry-over from other donors' samples. The chain recombines TRBV19 with TRBJ2-7; 9 positions agree with TRBD2. This CDR3 reads CASSDSLAGFYEQYF. CDR3 DNA: TGTGCCAGTAGTGATTCCCTAGCGGGATTCTACGAGCAGTACTTC.